The 30 T cell receptor beta chains below were found in one sample sequenced in a study of blood T cell repertoires in COVID-19. Here immunoSEQ multiplex PCR was the method, and the copy in TCRdb shows in-frame clones only, minus some. The sample shows around 130,000 clones, under 95% of them seen only once. Sequencing input: peripheral blood. These receptors originate from a man aged 55 to 70 with COVID-19, enrolled during active disease.

The V gene is TRBV7-9, the J gene TRBJ2-7, with a weak D call TRBD2 (7 bases). The CDR3 extends over 14 amino acids. Trimming stripped 5 bases from V and 3 bases from J, with 14 bases between. CDR1 is SEHNR and CDR2 is FQNEAQ in the germline V gene (reference sequence). Here the CDR3 reads CASSISGGHYEQYF. The CDR3 region has the DNA TGTGCCAGCAGCATCTCGGGGGGCCACTACGAGCAGTACTTC.

The rearrangement joins TRBV18 to TRBJ2-7; D is unclear. With 2 bases removed from V and 4 bases from J, the gap between germline ends came to 21 bases. Germline-derived CDR1 and CDR2 are KGHSH and LQKENI. CDR3 length: 17 amino acids. This CDR3 is CASSPSLSEDFAYEQYF. CDR3 in DNA: TGTGCCAGCTCACCATCTCTATCAGAAGACTTCGCTTACGAGCAGTACTTC.

The chain joins TRBV6-6 to TRBJ2-1; TRBD2 aligns across 7 bases. The CDR3 covers 16 residues. Germline CDR1 and CDR2: MNHNY and SVGAGI (reference sequence). Trimming cost V 4 bases and J 5 bases; bases outside gene matches: 11. CDR3 in DNA: TGTGCCAGCAGTTTCGGGCGGGAGTTAGCCCACAATGAGCAGTTCTTC. Its translation: CASSFGRELAHNEQFF.

The chain links TRBV5-4 to TRBJ1-5, with a possible D match to TRBD1 (5 bases). The CDR3 loop spans 11 amino acids. V shed 8 bases and J shed 7 bases, with 10 bases lying between them. CDR1 and CDR2 (germline): SGHNT, YYREEE (reference sequence). The DNA for the CDR3 is TGTGCCAGTGTAAGGGGACAGCCCCAGCATTTT. Protein sequence: CASVRGQPQHF.

This rearrangement joins TRBV2 to TRBJ1-4, with D possibly being TRBD1 (5 bases). CDR1 is SNHLY, CDR2 FYNNEI, per germline. V was clipped by 7 bases and J by 7 bases, with 16 bases between them. This CDR3 has 14 amino acids. The CDR3 DNA is TGTGCCAGCACCACCGGGACTGATGTTGAAAAACTGTTTTTT. Amino acid sequence: CASTTGTDVEKLFF.

The V and J genes are TRBV6-2 or TRBV6-3 and TRBJ2-1; the match to TRBD1 covers 9 bases. V lost 6 bases and J lost 16; bases outside the gene matches: 7. CDR1 is MNHEY and CDR2 is SVGEGT in the germline V gene. The length of the CDR3 is 11 residues. CDR3 DNA: TGTGCCAGCAGCTATACAGGGGGCATTTTCTTC. This encodes CASSYTGGIFF.

The rearrangement uses TRBV3-1 (or the pseudogene TRBV3-2) and TRBJ2-1, with 11 bases lining up with TRBD2. CDR1 and CDR2 (germline): LGHDT, YNNKEL (reference sequence). The V and J ends lost 6 bases and 2 bases, in that order; junction bases with no gene match: 6. The CDR3 length is 16 residues. CDR3 region: CASRATSGDPYNEQFF. CDR3 nucleotides: TGTGCCAGCAGGGCGACTAGCGGGGACCCCTACAATGAGCAGTTCTTC.

This sequence joins TRBV6-5 and TRBJ2-7, with 9 nucleotides matching TRBD2. Germline V gene sequence: CDR1 MNHEY, CDR2 SVGAGI. The length of the CDR3 is 14 residues. Trimming at V came to 5 bases and at J to 3 bases, leaving 5 bases not matched to a gene. The CDR3 region has the DNA TGTGCCAGCAGTAGGGCGGGAGGGGACTACGAGCAGTACTTC. Amino acids: CASSRAGGDYEQYF.

The chain combines TRBV5-1 with TRBJ2-1; TRBD1 matches 7 bases. The germline V gene has CDR1 SGHRS and CDR2 YFSETQ. The CDR3 runs 18 residues. V lost 1 base and J lost 5; bases outside the gene matches: 15. The CDR3 DNA reads as TGCGCCAGCAGCTTGTACAGGGGTGGGGCTAGATCACACAATGAGCAGTTCTTC. This gives the protein CASSLYRGGARSHNEQFF.

This chain connects TRBV5-6 to TRBJ1-4, with 7 positions matching TRBD1. J was trimmed by 2 bases and V by 4 bases; bases with no gene match: 5. This CDR3 has 15 residues. CDR1 and CDR2 (germline): SGHDT, YYEEEE. The CDR3 DNA sequence: TGTGCCAGCAGCCCGTTGACAGGGACTAATGAAAAACTGTTTTTT. It specifies CASSPLTGTNEKLFF.

The chain has TRBV5-1 and TRBJ2-5, with TRBD2 identical over 7 bases. V was clipped by 7 bases and J by 5 bases; unmatched bases: 14. This CDR3 spans 15 amino acids. CDR1 SGHRS and CDR2 YFSETQ come from the germline V gene. The CDR3 loop is CASCWEGAIGETQYF. CDR3 DNA: TGCGCCAGCTGCTGGGAGGGCGCGATAGGGGAGACCCAGTACTTC.

This chain links TRBV29-1 with TRBJ1-2, with 10 positions matching TRBD1. Trimming removed 7 bases from V and 4 bases from J; junction bases left unmatched: 9. The CDR3 is 14 residues long. Germline lookup yields CDR1 SQVTM and CDR2 ANQGSEA. The CDR3 region is CSARQGALGYGYTF. The DNA for the CDR3 is TGCAGCGCTCGACAGGGGGCGCTTGGCTATGGCTACACCTTC.

The CDR3 nucleotides read TGTGCCAGCAGTTACCCCGAGACAGGGCTCGAGCAGTACTTC. It is translated as CASSYPETGLEQYF. V is TRBV6-5 and J is TRBJ2-7; 7 bases line up with TRBD1. CDR3 length: 14 amino acids. With V trimmed by 2 bases and J by 6 bases, 7 bases remained unmatched. Germline-derived CDR1 and CDR2 are MNHEY and SVGAGI.

This chain uses TRBV7-2 with TRBJ2-7, with a possible D match to TRBD1 (5 bases). Germline V lookup: CDR1 SGHTA, CDR2 FQGNSA. V was trimmed by 4 bases and J by 2 bases, leaving 15 bases between them. The CDR3 has 15 amino acids. Here the CDR3 reads CASSSGPDRAYEQYF. CDR3 bases: TGTGCCAGCAGCTCAGGGCCCGACCGAGCCTACGAGCAGTACTTC.

V usage is TRBV9 and J usage is TRBJ2-3, with TRBD1 matching over 7 bases. Trimming took 0 bases from V and 6 from J; bases not matched to a gene: 16. This CDR3 region has 18 residues. Germline-derived CDR1 and CDR2 are SGDLS and YYNGEE. The CDR3 spells CASSVAPGTAHLPDTQYF. In DNA form, the CDR3 reads TGTGCCAGCAGCGTAGCTCCAGGGACAGCCCACTTACCGGATACGCAGTATTTT.

The chain employs TRBV5-5 and TRBJ2-5; D may be TRBD2 (5 bases). Germline V gene data show CDR1 as SGHKS and CDR2 as YYEKEE (reference sequence). V dropped 3 bases and J dropped 2 bases, with 14 bases sitting between them. The CDR3 is made up of 15 amino acids. CDR3 nucleotide sequence: TGTGCCAGCAGCTCCCAAGCGGACTTTCAAGAGACCCAGTACTTC. It yields the protein CASSSQADFQETQYF. Combining the CDR3 with reference TRBV5-5 and TRBJ2-5 gives the whole variable domain DAGVTQSPTHLIKTRGQQVTLRCSPISGHKSVSWYQQVLGQGPQFIFQYYEKEERGRGNFPDRFSARQFPNYSSELNVNALLLGDSALYLCASSSQADFQETQYFGPGTRLLVL.

The chain carries TRBV7-9 and TRBJ2-5, with a weak D call TRBD1 (7 bases). V shed 5 bases and J shed 5 bases, with 12 bases lying between them. Germline CDR1 SEHNR, CDR2 FQNEAQ (reference sequence). The CDR3 has 13 amino acids. The CDR3 reads CASSHRGLETQYF. The CDR3, as DNA: TGTGCCAGCAGCCACAGGGGACTTGAGACCCAGTACTTC.

The rearrangement joins TRBV10-1 to TRBJ1-1, with a possible D match to TRBD1 (5 bases). V was shortened by 5 bases and J by 1 base, with 8 bases between the two germline ends. Per germline, CDR1 WNHNN and CDR2 SYGVQD (reference sequence). This CDR3 comprises 13 residues. CDR3 residues: CASSYDRNTEAFF. The CDR3 DNA sequence: TGCGCCAGCAGTTACGACAGGAACACTGAAGCTTTCTTT.

The rearrangement joins TRBV5-1 to TRBJ2-5; weak D call: TRBD2 (5 bases). Germline V lookup: CDR1 SGHRS, CDR2 YFSETQ. V was shortened by 3 bases and J by 1 base, with 13 bases between the two germline ends. This CDR3 has 15 residues. CDR3 protein: CASSWAKRPQETQYF. In nucleotides, the CDR3 is TGCGCCAGCAGCTGGGCTAAGCGGCCCCAAGAGACCCAGTACTTC.

This chain joins TRBV5-6 and TRBJ2-7; 7 nucleotides agree with TRBD1. Germline V gene lookup returns CDR1 SGHDT and CDR2 YYEEEE. V was pared by 2 bases and J by 6 bases, with 2 bases of the junction left unmatched. This CDR3 is 12 amino acids long. The CDR3 reads CASSLGQAEQYF. As DNA, the CDR3 is TGTGCCAGCAGCTTAGGACAGGCCGAGCAGTACTTC.

This clone appeared once. The V and J genes are TRBV20-1 and TRBJ1-1; D remains ambiguous. V lost 3 bases, J lost 7 bases, and 9 bases lay in between. The germline V gene encodes CDR1 DFQATT and CDR2 SNEGSKA (reference sequence). This CDR3 region has 11 residues. In DNA form, the CDR3 reads TGCAGTGCTAGTGGCGTCTTTGAAGCTTTCTTT. This translates into CSASGVFEAFF.

The V gene is TRBV19, the J gene TRBJ2-5; TRBD2 is a possible D gene (6 bases). Trimming took 3 bases from V and 5 from J, leaving 19 bases between them. Germline-derived CDR1 and CDR2 are LNHDA and SQIVND (reference sequence). The CDR3 has 16 residues. CDR3 coding DNA: TGTGCCAGTAGTATGGCCGGGCGGAGGGAAGGCGAGACCCAGTACTTC. Amino acid sequence: CASSMAGRREGETQYF.

The chain uses TRBV27 and TRBJ2-7, with a possible D match to TRBD1 (6 bases). V was cut by 1 base and J by 3 bases, with 16 bases left in between. Germline-derived CDR1 and CDR2 are MNHEY and SMNVEV (reference sequence). This CDR3 has 16 residues. The CDR3 spells CASSLLGRQAGYEQYF. The CDR3 DNA follows: TGTGCCAGCAGTTTATTGGGGAGACAGGCCGGCTACGAGCAGTACTTC.

This chain connects TRBV5-1 to TRBJ2-7; maybe TRBD1 (6 bases). Looked up from germline, CDR1 is SGHRS and CDR2 is YFSETQ. This CDR3 spans 17 amino acids. Trimming took off 0 bases at V and 2 bases at J, with 18 bases between the two ends. CDR3 sequence: CASSLALGSGDPYEQYF. The CDR3 DNA sequence: TGCGCCAGCAGCTTGGCCTTGGGTTCAGGGGATCCCTACGAGCAGTACTTC. The whole variable domain, remainder taken from reference TRBV5-1 and TRBJ2-7, is KAGVTQTPRYLIKTRGQQVTLSCSPISGHRSVSWYQQTPGQGLQFLFEYFSETQRNKGNFPGRFSGRQFSNSRSEMNVSTLELGDSALYLCASSLALGSGDPYEQYFGPGTRLTVT.

The V call is TRBV6-2 or TRBV6-3, the J call TRBJ2-3, with D perhaps matching TRBD1 (6 bases). Germline V gene sequence: CDR1 MNHEY, CDR2 SVGEGT. The CDR3 has 15 amino acids. V lost 5 bases, J lost 6 bases, and 18 bases lay in between. The CDR3 DNA is TGTGCCAGCAGTCTAAACCGGGACAAGACGGATACGCAGTATTTT. Amino acid sequence: CASSLNRDKTDTQYF.

V gene TRBV18 combines with J gene TRBJ1-1; the D gene is possibly TRBD1 (5 bases). This CDR3 is 13 amino acids long. CDR1 and CDR2 from the germline V gene are KGHSH and LQKENI. V gave up 2 bases and J gave up 2 bases, with 6 bases separating them. The CDR3 spells CASSPRGNTEAFF. CDR3 DNA: TGTGCCAGCTCACCAAGGGGAAACACTGAAGCTTTCTTT.

The chain links TRBV9 to TRBJ2-2, with 7 bases matching TRBD1. The V and J ends lost 5 bases and 4 bases, in that order; junction bases with no gene match: 5. The CDR3 runs 14 residues. Germline loops: CDR1 SGDLS, CDR2 YYNGEE. The CDR3 loop reads CASRGQALTGELFF. The CDR3, as DNA: TGTGCCAGCAGAGGACAGGCCCTCACCGGGGAGCTGTTTTTT.

J is TRBJ1-1 and V is TRBV11-3; D is ambiguous. The CDR3 contains 13 residues. Germline loops: CDR1 SGHNT, CDR2 YENEEA. Trimming removed 5 bases at V and 5 bases at J, with 12 bases between. In DNA form, the CDR3 reads TGTGCCAGCAGCGCGCTTCGAGGGACTGAAGCTTTCTTT. Translation gives CASSALRGTEAFF.

The chain is built from TRBV30 and TRBJ1-6, with 10 bases identical to TRBD1. CDR1 GTSNPN and CDR2 SVGIG come from the germline V gene (reference sequence). The junction had 9 bases not matched to a gene; V was cut back by 0 bases and J by 10 bases. CDR3 length: 16 residues. The chain's CDR3 is CAWSVRGTGVMSPLHF. The CDR3 DNA follows: TGTGCCTGGAGTGTACGAGGGACAGGGGTAATGTCACCCCTCCACTTT.

The chain uses TRBV6-6 and TRBJ1-1, with a tentative D call TRBD1 (6 bases). CDR1 is MNHNY, CDR2 SVGAGI, per germline (reference sequence). The CDR3 covers 13 residues. V dropped 5 bases and J dropped 2 bases, with 9 bases sitting between them. The CDR3 DNA reads as TGTGCCAGCAGTAGCAGGGGAAACACTGAAGCTTTCTTT. Amino acids: CASSSRGNTEAFF.